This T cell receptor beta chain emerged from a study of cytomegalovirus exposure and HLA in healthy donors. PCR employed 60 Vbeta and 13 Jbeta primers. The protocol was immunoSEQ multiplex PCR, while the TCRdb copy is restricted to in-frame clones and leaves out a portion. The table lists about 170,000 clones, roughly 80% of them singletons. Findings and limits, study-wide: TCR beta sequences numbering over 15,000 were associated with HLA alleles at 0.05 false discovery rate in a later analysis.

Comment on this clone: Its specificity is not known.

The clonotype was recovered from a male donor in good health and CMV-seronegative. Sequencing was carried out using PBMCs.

As DNA, the CDR3 is TGTGCCAGCAAACAGGGGCCAAGCTCCTATAATTCACCCCTCCACTTT. This codes for CASKQGPSSYNSPLHF. This chain uses TRBV27 with TRBJ1-6, with 7 bases aligning to TRBD1. V lost 7 bases and J lost 0; bases outside the gene matches: 6. In germline, CDR1 is MNHEY, CDR2 SMNVEV (reference sequence). The length of the CDR3 is 16 residues.